This passage covers 14 T cell receptor beta chains from one sample sequenced in a study of cytomegalovirus exposure and HLA in healthy donors. Vbeta (60) and Jbeta (13) primers were used in the PCR. Repertoires were generated with immunoSEQ multiplex PCR, while TCRdb's copy carries only in-frame clones and drops some. The data hold 150,000 to 250,000 clones, with over 75% observed a single time. The sequencing sample was made of PBMCs. These receptors came from a boy aged 2 to 10 in good health and CMV-seronegative.

This rearrangement joins TRBV19 to TRBJ2-2; TRBD2 matches at 8 bases. Germline CDR1 reads LNHDA; CDR2 reads SQIVND (reference sequence). Trimming took 1 base from V and 8 from J; bases not matched to a gene: 6. The CDR3 covers 15 residues. This chain's CDR3 is CASSIVGRGTGELFF. The CDR3 nucleotides are TGTGCCAGTAGTATAGTCGGGAGGGGGACAGGGGAGCTGTTTTTT.

This chain links TRBV4-1 with TRBJ1-2; D call uncertain. Germline V gene sequence: CDR1 MGHRA, CDR2 YSYEKL. V was clipped by 2 bases and J by 3 bases, with 13 bases between them. This CDR3 has 15 residues. The CDR3 is CASSQNPLADYGYTF. DNA of the CDR3: TGCGCCAGCAGCCAAAACCCATTGGCTGACTATGGCTACACCTTC.

The chain carries TRBV5-1 and TRBJ1-2; D call uncertain. This CDR3 spans 15 amino acids. Trimming stripped 0 bases from V and 3 bases from J, with 12 bases between. Germline CDR1 is SGHRS and CDR2 is YFSETQ. The chain's CDR3 is CASSLGPSFDYGYTF. CDR3 coding DNA: TGCGCCAGCAGCTTGGGGCCATCTTTCGACTATGGCTACACCTTC.

This clone was seen just once. The V gene is TRBV5-6, the J gene TRBJ2-7; the match to TRBD2 covers 10 bases. The CDR3 spans 14 residues. V dropped 0 bases and J dropped 9; count of bases not matched to a gene: 6. Germline CDR1 reads SGHDT; CDR2 reads YYEEEE. CDR3 DNA: TGTGCCAGCAGCTTGGGGTGGTTAGCGGGGGGGCAGTACTTC. Amino acid sequence: CASSLGWLAGGQYF.

This chain joins TRBV7-2 and TRBJ1-1; possibly TRBD1 for D (6 bases). CDR1 is SGHTA and CDR2 is FQGNSA in the germline V gene. This CDR3 has 14 residues. Trimming shortened V by 5 bases and J by 4 bases, and 14 bases separated the two germline ends. The CDR3 bases are TGTGCCAGCAGCCCAAACAGGGCTGGCACTGAAGCTTTCTTT. This gives the protein CASSPNRAGTEAFF.

The chain combines TRBV13 with TRBJ1-3, with 9 bases matching TRBD1. The V segment lost 5 bases and the J segment 4 bases; nucleotides outside the gene matches: 6. The CDR3 loop spans 15 amino acids. CDR1 is PRHDT and CDR2 is FYEKMQ in the germline V gene (reference sequence). CDR3 in amino acids: CASSAEGQGGNTIYF. CDR3 DNA sequence: TGTGCCAGCAGCGCCGAGGGACAGGGAGGAAACACCATATATTTT.

This chain joins TRBV6-6 and TRBJ2-7; 7 positions agree with TRBD1. The CDR3 sequence is 15 residues long. With 0 bases clipped from V and 2 bases from J, the junction kept 4 bases outside the gene matches. Germline V gene data show CDR1 as MNHNY and CDR2 as SVGAGI (reference sequence). In nucleotides, the CDR3 is TGTGCCAGCAGTTACTCCCAGGGGGTGACCTACGAGCAGTACTTC. This gives the protein CASSYSQGVTYEQYF.

This chain links TRBV19 with TRBJ1-2, with D maybe TRBD1 (5 bases). The CDR3 loop spans 14 amino acids. CDR1 and CDR2 from the germline V gene are LNHDA and SQIVND (reference sequence). Trimming cost V 2 bases and J 8 bases, with 15 bases left between them. In DNA form, the CDR3 reads TGTGCCAGTAGTATAAGTGTGCAGGGTGAAGGCTACACCTTC. It translates to CASSISVQGEGYTF.

The rearrangement joins TRBV6-1 to TRBJ2-7, with a weak D call TRBD1 (6 bases). From germline, CDR1 is MNHNS and CDR2 SASEGT. V gave up 7 bases and J gave up 2 bases, with 12 bases separating them. The CDR3 has 13 amino acids. CDR3 sequence: CASIQAGAYEQYF. In nucleotides, the CDR3 is TGTGCCAGCATTCAGGCAGGGGCCTACGAGCAGTACTTC.

The table lists this clone with a few counts. CDR3 sequence reads: CASSLVGGAPGNTIYF. The CDR3 bases are TGTGCCAGCAGCTTAGTAGGCGGGGCTCCTGGAAACACCATATATTTT. The chain recombines TRBV7-2 with TRBJ1-3; TRBD1 might be the D (5 bases). Between the trimmed V and J ends, which lost 1 base and 2 bases, there was a span of 12 bases. In germline, CDR1 is SGHTA, CDR2 FQGNSA. CDR3 size: 16 residues.

This chain uses TRBV7-2 with TRBJ1-5, with 8 bases matching TRBD1. The CDR3 is 15 amino acids. CDR1 SGHTA and CDR2 FQGNSA come from the germline V gene. The J segment lost 4 bases and the V segment lost 5 bases, leaving 7 bases of the junction unmatched. The CDR3 coding sequence is TGTGCCAGCAGCCGGACAGGGTCCCCTAATCAGCCCCAGCATTTT. Amino acid sequence: CASSRTGSPNQPQHF.

Regarding this clone: A read error may account for a junction end that differs from germline. As DNA, the CDR3 is TGTGCCAGCGGAGGACAGGGCGGTCTCCGAACGAGGGACTTC. It is translated as CASGGQGGLRTRDF. This chain uses TRBV6-1 with TRBJ1-2, with 8 bases matching TRBD1. Germline-derived CDR1 and CDR2 are MNHNS and SASEGT. The CDR3 is 14 residues long.

The V call is TRBV6-6, the J call TRBJ1-2; D gene ambiguous. The CDR3 runs 13 residues. Germline lookup yields CDR1 MNHNY and CDR2 SVGAGI (reference sequence). Trimming pared 0 bases from V and 11 bases from J, leaving 13 bases between. DNA of the CDR3: TGTGCCAGCAGTTACTCTAATAACGGCGGTTACACCTTC. Translation gives CASSYSNNGGYTF.

The chain carries TRBV4-3 and TRBJ2-1; the D is unclear. Germline CDR1 and CDR2: LGHNA and YSLEER. The ends were cut back, 0 bases at V and 5 bases at J, with 14 bases in the middle. The CDR3 consists of 16 residues. The CDR3 spells CASSQDPIRVNNEQFF. The CDR3 nucleotides are TGCGCCAGCAGCCAAGATCCTATCCGGGTGAACAATGAGCAGTTCTTC.